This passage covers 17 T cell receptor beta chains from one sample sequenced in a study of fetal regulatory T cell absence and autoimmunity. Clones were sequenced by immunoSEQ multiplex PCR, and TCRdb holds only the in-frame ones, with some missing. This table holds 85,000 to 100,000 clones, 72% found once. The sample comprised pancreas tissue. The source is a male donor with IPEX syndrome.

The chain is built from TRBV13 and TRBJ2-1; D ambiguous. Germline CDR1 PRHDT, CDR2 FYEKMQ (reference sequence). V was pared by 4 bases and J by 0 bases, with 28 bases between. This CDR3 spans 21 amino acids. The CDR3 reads CASSCRHWGPHFLVSYNEQFF. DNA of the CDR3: TGTGCCAGCAGCTGCCGACATTGGGGTCCACACTTCCTCGTCTCCTACAATGAGCAGTTCTTC.

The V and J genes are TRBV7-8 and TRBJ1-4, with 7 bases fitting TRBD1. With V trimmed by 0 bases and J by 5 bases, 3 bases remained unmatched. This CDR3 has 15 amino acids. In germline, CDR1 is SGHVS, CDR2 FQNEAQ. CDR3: CASSLAWTGNEKLFF. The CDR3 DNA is TGTGCCAGCAGCTTAGCATGGACAGGCAATGAAAAACTGTTTTTT. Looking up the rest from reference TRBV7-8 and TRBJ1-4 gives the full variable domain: GAGVSQSPRYKVAKRGQDVALRCDPISGHVSLFWYQQALGQGPEFLTYFQNEAQLDKSGLPSDRFFAERPEGSVSTLKIQRTQQEDSAVYLCASSLAWTGNEKLFFGSGTQLSVL.

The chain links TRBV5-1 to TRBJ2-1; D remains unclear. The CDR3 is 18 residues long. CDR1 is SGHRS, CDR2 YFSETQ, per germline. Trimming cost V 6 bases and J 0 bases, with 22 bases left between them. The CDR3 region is CASMRLGSRVSSYNEQFF. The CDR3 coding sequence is TGCGCCAGCATGAGGTTGGGCTCGCGCGTAAGCTCCTACAATGAGCAGTTCTTC.

As DNA, the CDR3 is TGTGCCAGCAGCCCAAGACGTAGGACCTATAATTCACCCCTCCACTTT. Protein: CASSPRRRTYNSPLHF. This sequence joins TRBV7-9 and TRBJ1-6, with D unresolved. V shed 5 bases and J shed 2 bases, with 13 bases lying between them. The CDR3 is 16 residues long. Germline V gene sequence: CDR1 SEHNR, CDR2 FQNEAQ (reference sequence).

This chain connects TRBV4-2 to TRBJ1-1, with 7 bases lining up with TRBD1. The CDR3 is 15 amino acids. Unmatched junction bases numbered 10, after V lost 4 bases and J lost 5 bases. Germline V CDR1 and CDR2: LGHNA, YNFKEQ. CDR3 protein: CASSPTRQGPTEAFF. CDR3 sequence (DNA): TGTGCCAGCAGCCCTACGAGACAGGGTCCAACTGAAGCTTTCTTT.

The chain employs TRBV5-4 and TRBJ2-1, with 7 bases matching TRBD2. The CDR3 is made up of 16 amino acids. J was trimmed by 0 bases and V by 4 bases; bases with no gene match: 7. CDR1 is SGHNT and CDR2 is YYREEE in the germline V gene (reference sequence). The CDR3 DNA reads TGTGCCAGCAGCCCGTATAGCGGGTTCTCCTACAATGAGCAGTTCTTC. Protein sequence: CASSPYSGFSYNEQFF.

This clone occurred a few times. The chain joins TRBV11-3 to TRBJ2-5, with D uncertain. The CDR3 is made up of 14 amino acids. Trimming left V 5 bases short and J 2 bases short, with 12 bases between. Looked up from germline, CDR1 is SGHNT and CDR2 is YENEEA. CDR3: CASSTSDQQETQYF. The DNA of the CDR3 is TGTGCCAGCAGCACCTCGGACCAACAAGAGACCCAGTACTTC. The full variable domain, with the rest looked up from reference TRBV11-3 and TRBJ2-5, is EAGVVQSPRYKIIEKKQPVAFWCNPISGHNTLYWYLQNLGQGPELLIRYENEEAVDDSQLPKDRFSAERLKGVDSTLKIQPAELGDSAVYLCASSTSDQQETQYFGPGTRLLVL.

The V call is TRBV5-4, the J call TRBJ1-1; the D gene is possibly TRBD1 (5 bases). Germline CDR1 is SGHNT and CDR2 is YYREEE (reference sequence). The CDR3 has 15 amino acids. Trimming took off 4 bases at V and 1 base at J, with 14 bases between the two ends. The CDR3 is CASSLPDSANTEAFF. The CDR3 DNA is TGTGCCAGCAGCCTGCCCGACAGTGCGAACACTGAAGCTTTCTTT.

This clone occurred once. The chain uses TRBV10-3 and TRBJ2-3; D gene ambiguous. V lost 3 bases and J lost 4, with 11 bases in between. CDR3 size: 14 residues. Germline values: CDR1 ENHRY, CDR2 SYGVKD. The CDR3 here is CAISDGRRPDTQYF. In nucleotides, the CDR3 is TGTGCCATCAGTGACGGCAGACGTCCAGATACGCAGTATTTT.

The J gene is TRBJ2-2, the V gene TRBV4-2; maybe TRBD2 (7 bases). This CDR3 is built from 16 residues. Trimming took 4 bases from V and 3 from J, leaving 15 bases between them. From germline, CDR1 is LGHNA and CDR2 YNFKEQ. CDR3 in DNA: TGTGCCAGCAGCCCCAGGGGAGGGGGGCACACCGGGGAGCTGTTTTTT. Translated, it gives CASSPRGGGHTGELFF.

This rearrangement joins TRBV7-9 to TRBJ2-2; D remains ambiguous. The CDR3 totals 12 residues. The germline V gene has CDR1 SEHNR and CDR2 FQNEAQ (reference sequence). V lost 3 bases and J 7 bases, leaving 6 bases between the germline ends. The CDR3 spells CASSLVGGELFF. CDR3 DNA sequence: TGTGCCAGCAGCTTGGTCGGCGGGGAGCTGTTTTTT.

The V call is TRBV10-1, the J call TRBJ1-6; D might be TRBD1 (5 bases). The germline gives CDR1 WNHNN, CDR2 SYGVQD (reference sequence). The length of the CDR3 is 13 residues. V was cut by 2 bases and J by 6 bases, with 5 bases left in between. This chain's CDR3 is CASSEQGNSPLHF. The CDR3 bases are TGCGCCAGCAGTGAGCAGGGTAATTCACCCCTCCACTTT.

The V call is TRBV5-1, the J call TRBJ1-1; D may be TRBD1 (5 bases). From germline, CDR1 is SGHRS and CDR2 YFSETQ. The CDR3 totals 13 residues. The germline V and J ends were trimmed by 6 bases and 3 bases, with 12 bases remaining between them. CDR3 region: CASNRGRDTEAFF. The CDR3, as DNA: TGCGCCAGCAATCGGGGCCGAGACACTGAAGCTTTCTTT.

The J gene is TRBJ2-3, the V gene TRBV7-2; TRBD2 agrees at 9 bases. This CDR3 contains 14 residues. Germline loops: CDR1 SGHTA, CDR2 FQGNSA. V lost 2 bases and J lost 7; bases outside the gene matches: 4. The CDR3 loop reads CASSLRREGYTQYF. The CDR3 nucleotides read TGTGCCAGCAGCTTACGGCGGGAGGGGTATACGCAGTATTTT.

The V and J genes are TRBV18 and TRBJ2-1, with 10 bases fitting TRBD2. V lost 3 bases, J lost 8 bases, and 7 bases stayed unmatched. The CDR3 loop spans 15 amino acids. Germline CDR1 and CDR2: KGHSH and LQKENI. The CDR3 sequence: CASSPRRSGRDEQFF. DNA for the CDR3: TGTGCCAGCTCACCCCGGAGGAGCGGGAGGGATGAGCAGTTCTTC.

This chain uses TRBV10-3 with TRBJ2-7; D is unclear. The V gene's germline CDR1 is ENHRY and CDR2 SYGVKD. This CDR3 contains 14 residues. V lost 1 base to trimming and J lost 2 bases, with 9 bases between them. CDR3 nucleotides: TGTGCCATCAGTGAGTGGGCAGGAACCTACGAGCAGTACTTC. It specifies CAISEWAGTYEQYF.

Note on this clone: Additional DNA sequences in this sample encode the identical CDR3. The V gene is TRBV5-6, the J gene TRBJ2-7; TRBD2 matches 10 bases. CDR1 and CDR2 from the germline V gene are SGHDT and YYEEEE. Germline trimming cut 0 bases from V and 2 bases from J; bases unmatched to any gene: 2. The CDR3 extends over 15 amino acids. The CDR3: CASSLGLAGTYEQYF. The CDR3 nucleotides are TGTGCCAGCAGCTTGGGACTAGCGGGCACCTACGAGCAGTACTTC.